These 25 T cell receptor beta chains were sequenced from one sample in a study of shared clonotypes between healthy human individuals. Libraries were prepared by immunoSEQ multiplex PCR; TCRdb keeps only in-frame clonotypes and omits some of them. The sample consists of 300,000 to 400,000 clones, roughly 80% of them appearing once. Sequencing used memory CD4+ T cells sorted from blood. Subset here: CD45RA-negative fraction. The receptors derive from a man aged 30 to 45 in good health.

This clone appeared once. The V gene is TRBV27, the J gene TRBJ1-2, with D tentatively TRBD1 (6 bases). Germline CDR1 reads MNHEY; CDR2 reads SMNVEV (reference sequence). V lost 6 bases, J lost 3 bases, and 20 bases lay in between. This CDR3 contains 16 residues. CDR3 sequence (DNA): TGTGCCAGCAGGCCCGACCGGGACAAAGGGGACTATGGCTACACCTTC. Translating gives CASRPDRDKGDYGYTF.

V is TRBV27 and J is TRBJ1-2; D remains ambiguous. V lost 6 bases to trimming and J lost 7 bases, with 15 bases between them. This CDR3 region has 13 residues. Germline V CDR1 and CDR2: MNHEY, SMNVEV (reference sequence). CDR3 in DNA: TGTGCCAGCAGCCCTTACGTTCTCGGTGGCTACACCTTC. Protein sequence: CASSPYVLGGYTF.

The chain has TRBV7-2 and TRBJ1-4; tentatively, D is TRBD1 (5 bases). There are 16 residues in the CDR3. The V and J ends lost 2 bases and 8 bases respectively, with 18 bases between them. Per the germline V gene, CDR1 is SGHTA and CDR2 is FQGNSA. CDR3 amino acids: CASSLKWGEGEEKLFF. The CDR3 nucleotides are TGTGCCAGCAGCTTAAAGTGGGGGGAAGGCGAAGAAAAACTGTTTTTT.

CDR3 amino acids: CASSPLRSGQGGIEETQYF. The DNA for the CDR3 is TGTGCCAGCTCACCACTCCGATCGGGGCAGGGCGGAATTGAAGAGACCCAGTACTTC. The chain combines TRBV18 with TRBJ2-5; D tentatively fits TRBD1 or TRBD2 (5 bases each). The CDR3 is made up of 19 amino acids. Trimming took 1 base from V and 3 from J, leaving 24 bases between them. The germline gives CDR1 KGHSH, CDR2 LQKENI.

The chain combines TRBV28 with TRBJ2-4, with D perhaps being TRBD1 or TRBD2 (7 bases each). The V gene's germline CDR1 is MDHEN and CDR2 SYDVKM. The CDR3 totals 16 residues. V was trimmed by 7 bases and J by 0 bases, leaving 16 bases between them. CDR3 nucleotides: TGTGCCAGCACCCCAGGGGGGGAAGTAGCCAAAAACATTCAGTACTTC. Protein: CASTPGGEVAKNIQYF.

The chain joins TRBV21-1 to TRBJ2-7; TRBD1 was called by the table and not checked on the DNA. TRBV21-1 is noted as a pseudogene. The CDR3 has 18 residues. The CDR3 DNA reads TGTGCCAGCAGCAAAAAGGGGGTCAGGACAGGTGCGACCTACGAGCAGTACTTC. This translates into CASSKKGVRTGATYEQYF.

The chain recombines TRBV5-1 with TRBJ2-7; 7 nucleotides agree with TRBD1. Trimming removed 4 bases from V and 9 bases from J; junction bases left unmatched: 13. This CDR3 is 14 amino acids long. The germline CDR1 and CDR2 sequences are SGHRS and YFSETQ. CDR3 amino acids: CASSLRPGQERQYF. The CDR3 nucleotides read TGCGCCAGCAGCCTCCGGCCCGGACAGGAACGGCAGTACTTC. Variable domain in full (rest from reference TRBV5-1 and TRBJ2-7): KAGVTQTPRYLIKTRGQQVTLSCSPISGHRSVSWYQQTPGQGLQFLFEYFSETQRNKGNFPGRFSGRQFSNSRSEMNVSTLELGDSALYLCASSLRPGQERQYFGPGTRLTVT.

This rearrangement joins TRBV18 to TRBJ2-5, with 7 bases identical to TRBD2. Germline CDR1 and CDR2: KGHSH and LQKENI. CDR3 length: 15 amino acids. V lost 5 bases and J lost 3; bases outside the gene matches: 9. CDR3 sequence: CASSITGTTKETQYF. DNA of the CDR3: TGTGCCAGCTCAATTACCGGGACTACCAAAGAGACCCAGTACTTC.

The genes are TRBV5-4 and TRBJ2-3, with 11 bases fitting TRBD2. Germline V gene data show CDR1 as SGHNT and CDR2 as YYREEE (reference sequence). CDR3 length equals 14 residues. The V gene end was trimmed by 5 bases and the J gene end by 6 bases; junction bases not matched to a gene: 5. CDR3 in amino acids: CASRILAGVDTQYF. DNA for the CDR3: TGTGCCAGCAGAATACTAGCGGGAGTTGATACGCAGTATTTT.

The V and J genes are TRBV7-9 and TRBJ2-3; TRBD2 matches 7 bases. The CDR3 is 16 amino acids. Germline values: CDR1 SEHNR, CDR2 FQNEAQ (reference sequence). Unmatched junction bases numbered 10, after V lost 5 bases and J lost 2 bases. DNA for the CDR3: TGTGCCAGCAGCATTCGAAGACTAGCTCTCACAGATACGCAGTATTTT. It encodes CASSIRRLALTDTQYF.

The V and J genes are TRBV2 and TRBJ1-1; D unclear. The germline V gene has CDR1 SNHLY and CDR2 FYNNEI. The CDR3 extends over 13 amino acids. Trimming shortened V by 6 bases and J by 6 bases, and 14 bases separated the two germline ends. CDR3 nucleotide sequence: TGTGCCAGCAGGGAGACCGATTTCGCTGAAGCTTTCTTT. Amino acid sequence: CASRETDFAEAFF.

The chain carries TRBV27 and TRBJ2-7; D is perhaps TRBD2 (6 bases). This CDR3 is built from 13 residues. Germline V lookup: CDR1 MNHEY, CDR2 SMNVEV (reference sequence). Trimming left V 10 bases short and J 3 bases short, with 16 bases between. The CDR3 loop reads CATWDCPDYEQYF. CDR3 nucleotide sequence: TGTGCCACTTGGGACTGCCCCGACTACGAGCAGTACTTC.

This sequence joins TRBV5-1 and TRBJ2-2, with TRBD2 matching 8 bases. The V gene's germline CDR1 is SGHRS and CDR2 YFSETQ. The CDR3 contains 15 residues. The J segment lost 6 bases and the V segment lost 0 bases, leaving 4 bases of the junction unmatched. The CDR3 DNA is TGCGCCAGCAGCTTGGCGACTAGCGTAGCCGGGGAGCTGTTTTTT. Its protein product is CASSLATSVAGELFF.

The CDR3 coding sequence is TGTGCCAGCAGCTTCGGGGACCGCACTGAAGCTTTCTTT. Amino acid sequence: CASSFGDRTEAFF. J is TRBJ1-1 and V is TRBV7-9; TRBD1 might be the D (5 bases). Trimming pared 3 bases from V and 4 bases from J, leaving 9 bases between. The CDR3 totals 13 residues. Germline CDR1 SEHNR, CDR2 FQNEAQ (reference sequence).

The V and J genes are TRBV28 and TRBJ2-7; D unresolved. V lost 8 bases to trimming and J lost 0 bases, with 8 bases between them. Germline values: CDR1 MDHEN, CDR2 SYDVKM. The length of the CDR3 is 12 residues. The CDR3 sequence is CASQAPSYEQYF. The CDR3 DNA is TGTGCCAGCCAAGCACCCTCCTACGAGCAGTACTTC.

This clone came up once. The chain is built from TRBV27 and TRBJ2-7; D tentatively fits TRBD1 or TRBD2 (5 bases each). V lost 7 bases and J 3 bases, leaving 13 bases between the germline ends. CDR3 length equals 13 residues. Germline CDR1 MNHEY, CDR2 SMNVEV (reference sequence). For the CDR3, the DNA is TGTGCCAGCACCCGGGCAGGGAGCTACGAGCAGTACTTC. Protein product: CASTRAGSYEQYF.

CDR3 in amino acids: CASSRDSSNTEAFF. CDR3 coding DNA: TGCGCCAGCAGCCGGGACAGTTCGAACACTGAAGCTTTCTTT. The chain carries TRBV5-1 and TRBJ1-1, with TRBD1 identical over 7 bases. This CDR3 comprises 14 residues. Germline V lookup: CDR1 SGHRS, CDR2 YFSETQ. V dropped 4 bases and J dropped 1; count of bases not matched to a gene: 4.

The chain recombines TRBV5-5 with TRBJ2-4; D gene ambiguous. Per germline, CDR1 SGHKS and CDR2 YYEKEE (reference sequence). There are 13 residues in the CDR3. V lost 0 bases, J lost 6 bases, and 7 bases lay in between. The CDR3 loop is CASSLASRNIQYF. The CDR3 bases are TGTGCCAGCAGCTTGGCCTCCCGAAACATTCAGTACTTC. Complete variable domain (other parts from reference TRBV5-5 and TRBJ2-4): DAGVTQSPTHLIKTRGQQVTLRCSPISGHKSVSWYQQVLGQGPQFIFQYYEKEERGRGNFPDRFSARQFPNYSSELNVNALLLGDSALYLCASSLASRNIQYFGAGTRLSVL.

The genes are TRBV9 and TRBJ2-1; 9 bases map to TRBD2. The CDR3 extends over 15 amino acids. Germline loops: CDR1 SGDLS, CDR2 YYNGEE. The trim removed 0 bases at V and 9 bases at J, leaving 7 bases unmatched. DNA of the CDR3: TGTGCCAGCAGCGTAGTTGCGGGAGGGTGGAGTGAGCAGTTCTTC. Amino acids: CASSVVAGGWSEQFF.

V gene TRBV7-9 combines with J gene TRBJ2-1, with a possible D match to TRBD2 (5 bases). This CDR3 has 15 residues. V shed 4 bases and J shed 5 bases, with 15 bases lying between them. Germline CDR1 and CDR2: SEHNR and FQNEAQ (reference sequence). As DNA, the CDR3 is TGTGCCAGCAGCTACCTGAATGGACTCAACAATGAGCAGTTCTTC. Its translation: CASSYLNGLNNEQFF.

The CDR3 spells CASKDRSDEQYF. The CDR3 bases are TGTGCCAGCAAGGACAGGAGCGACGAGCAGTACTTC. The chain has TRBV2 and TRBJ2-7; TRBD1 matches 7 bases. Germline assignment: CDR1 SNHLY and CDR2 FYNNEI. This CDR3 comprises 12 residues. After removal of 7 bases from V and 5 bases from J, the junction contained 5 bases not matched to a gene.

The J gene is TRBJ2-2, the V gene TRBV10-2; weak D call: TRBD1 (6 bases). The germline gives CDR1 WSHSY, CDR2 SAAADI. The ends were cut back, 6 bases at V and 4 bases at J, with 12 bases in the middle. The CDR3 runs to 14 residues. The CDR3 spells CASRAGVGTGELFF. DNA of the CDR3: TGCGCCAGCAGAGCAGGGGTGGGCACCGGGGAGCTGTTTTTT.

J is TRBJ1-1 and V is TRBV27; possible D gene TRBD1, 6 bases. CDR1 and CDR2 from the germline V gene are MNHEY and SMNVEV (reference sequence). V was shortened by 1 base and J by 4 bases, with 10 bases between the two germline ends. There are 14 residues in the CDR3. The CDR3 is CASSLYRGGTEAFF. The DNA of the CDR3 is TGTGCCAGCAGTTTATATCGAGGGGGCACTGAAGCTTTCTTT.

This rearrangement joins TRBV18 to TRBJ2-7; D unclear. This CDR3 region has 14 residues. CDR1 is KGHSH and CDR2 is LQKENI in the germline V gene. V was pared by 1 base and J by 4 bases, with 11 bases between. The CDR3 nucleotides are TGTGCCAGCTCACCACGTAACAGTCAATACGAGCAGTACTTC. Translating it yields CASSPRNSQYEQYF.

The chain is built from TRBV6-1 and TRBJ1-4; D is perhaps TRBD1 (6 bases). Germline CDR1 MNHNS, CDR2 SASEGT. Trimming stripped 7 bases from V and 6 bases from J, with 18 bases between. The CDR3 extends over 15 amino acids. The DNA for the CDR3 is TGTGCCAGCACCCCCCTGGGGGGCGGTTATGAAAAACTGTTTTTT. Translated: CASTPLGGGYEKLFF.